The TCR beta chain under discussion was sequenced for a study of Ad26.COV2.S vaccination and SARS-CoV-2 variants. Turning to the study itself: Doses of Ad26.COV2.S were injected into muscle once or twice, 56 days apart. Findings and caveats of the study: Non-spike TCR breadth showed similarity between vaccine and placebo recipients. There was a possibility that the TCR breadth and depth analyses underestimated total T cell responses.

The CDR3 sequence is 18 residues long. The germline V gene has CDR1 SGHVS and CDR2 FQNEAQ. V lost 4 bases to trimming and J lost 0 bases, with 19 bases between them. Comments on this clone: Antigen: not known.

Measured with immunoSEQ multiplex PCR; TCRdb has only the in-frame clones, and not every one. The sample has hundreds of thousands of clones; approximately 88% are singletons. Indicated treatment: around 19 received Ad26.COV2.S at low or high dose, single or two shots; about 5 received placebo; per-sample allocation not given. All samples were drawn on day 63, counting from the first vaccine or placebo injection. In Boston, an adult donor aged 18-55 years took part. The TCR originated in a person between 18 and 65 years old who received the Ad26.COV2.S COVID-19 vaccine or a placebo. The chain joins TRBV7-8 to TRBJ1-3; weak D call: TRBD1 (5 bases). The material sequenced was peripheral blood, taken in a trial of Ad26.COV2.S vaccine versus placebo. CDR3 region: CASSWQSLGLTSGNTIYF. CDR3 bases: TGTGCCAGCAGCTGGCAGTCCTTGGGACTGACCTCTGGAAACACCATATATTTT.